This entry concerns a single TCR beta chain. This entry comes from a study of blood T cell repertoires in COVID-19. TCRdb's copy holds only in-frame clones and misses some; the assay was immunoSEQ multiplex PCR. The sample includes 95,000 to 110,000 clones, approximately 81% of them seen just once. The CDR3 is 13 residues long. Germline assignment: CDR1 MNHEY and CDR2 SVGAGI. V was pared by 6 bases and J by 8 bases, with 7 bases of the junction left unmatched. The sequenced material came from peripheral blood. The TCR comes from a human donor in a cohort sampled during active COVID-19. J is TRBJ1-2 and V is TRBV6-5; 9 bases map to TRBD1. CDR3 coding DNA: TGTGCCAGCAGCCAGGACAGGGGCGGCGGCTACACCTTC. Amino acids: CASSQDRGGGYTF.